This T cell receptor beta chain was sequenced for a study of metastatic and nonmetastatic thyroid tumors. At the level of the study: Malignant and benign thyroid patients had repertoires compared in peripheral blood and tumor or nodule tissue.

The germline V gene has CDR1 MGHRA and CDR2 YSYEKL. CDR3 length equals 15 residues. Trimming shortened V by 4 bases and J by 4 bases, and 14 bases separated the two germline ends. No patient received treatment before thyroid surgery. MiXCR reprocessed the PCR reads for TCRdb. The data hold roughly 70,000 clones, with roughly 18% observed a single time. Material: blood. The chain couples TRBV4-1 to TRBJ2-1, with D possibly TRBD1 on 6 matching bases. This TCR was sampled from a female donor with papillary thyroid cancer or a benign thyroid nodule (not recorded which). Some clones in this sample may be carry-over from other donors' samples. The CDR3 DNA follows: TGCGCCAGCAGCCTCACCGGGACACGATACAATGAGCAGTTCTTC. Its translation is CASSLTGTRYNEQFF.